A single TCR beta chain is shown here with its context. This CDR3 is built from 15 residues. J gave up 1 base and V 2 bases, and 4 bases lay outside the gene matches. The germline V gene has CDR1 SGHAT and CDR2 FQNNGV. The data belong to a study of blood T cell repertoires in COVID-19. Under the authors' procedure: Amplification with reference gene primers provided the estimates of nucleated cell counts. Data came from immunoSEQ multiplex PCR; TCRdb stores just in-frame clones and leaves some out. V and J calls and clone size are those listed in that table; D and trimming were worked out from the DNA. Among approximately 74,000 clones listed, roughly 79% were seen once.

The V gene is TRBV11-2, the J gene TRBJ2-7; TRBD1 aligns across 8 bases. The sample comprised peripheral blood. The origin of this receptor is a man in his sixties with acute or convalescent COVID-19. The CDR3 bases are TGTGCCAGCAGCTTAAGAACAGGGGGTTCCTACGAGCAGTACTTC. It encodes CASSLRTGGSYEQYF.